One and the same sample provided the 29 T cell receptor beta chains below, sequenced in a study of beta chain features in type 1 diabetes (dated by TCRdb to about 2018). Findings and caveats that apply to the study as a whole: A moderate but significant shortening of TCRB CDR3 length was observed in type 1 diabetes patients in all four CD4+ subsets.

These receptors' targets are unknown. Receptor libraries were prepared by the immunoSEQ multiplex PCR assay. The High Capacity cDNA Reverse Transcription Kit was used to reverse transcribe all of the isolated RNA, meaning that expressed TCRB transcripts were what got sequenced. Imported from immuneACCESS, the table was reduced by TCRdb to in-frame sequences with V and J called. These copies leave out some clones; in studies compared against another copy, an unresolved V gene accounts for under half, and the cause of the remainder is not known. Recorded for this sample are 300,000 or so clones; about a tenth of them occurred a single time. Clones ranked in the top ten supply roughly 0.99% of the sample. What was sequenced was central memory CD4+ T cells from blood. Source of these receptors: a man aged 30 to 39 with type 1 diabetes.

The chain couples TRBV4-2 to TRBJ1-1; D is possibly TRBD1 (5 bases). The ends were cut back, 1 base at V and 0 bases at J, with 9 bases in the middle. Germline CDR1 is LGHNA and CDR2 is YNFKEQ. This CDR3 comprises 15 residues. CDR3 nucleotides: TGTGCCAGCAGCCAAGTTTTGGGACTGAACACTGAAGCTTTCTTT. This translates into CASSQVLGLNTEAFF.

The chain employs TRBV5-1 and TRBJ1-2; 11 nucleotides line up with TRBD1. The germline gives CDR1 SGHRS, CDR2 YFSETQ. Trimming took 1 base from V and 7 from J; bases not matched to a gene: 9. The CDR3 length is 16 residues. The CDR3 region is CASSLQSDRGHSGYTF. The CDR3 region has the DNA TGCGCCAGCAGCTTGCAATCGGACAGGGGGCATAGTGGCTACACCTTC.

This chain links TRBV4-3 with TRBJ2-1; D uncertain. CDR3 length equals 16 residues. V lost 0 bases and J 2 bases, leaving 11 bases between the germline ends. Germline-derived CDR1 and CDR2 are LGHNA and YSLEER. In DNA, the CDR3 is TGCGCCAGCAGCCAAGATGAGTCTGAGCCCTACAATGAGCAGTTCTTC. Amino acids: CASSQDESEPYNEQFF.

This clone was detected many times. The chain combines TRBV2 with TRBJ2-5; D unresolved. There are 11 residues in the CDR3. V was cut by 6 bases and J by 5 bases, with 7 bases left in between. CDR1 is SNHLY, CDR2 FYNNEI, per germline. CDR3 amino acids: CASRIVETQYF. The DNA of the CDR3 is TGTGCCAGCAGGATAGTGGAGACCCAGTACTTC.

The V gene is TRBV5-1, the J gene TRBJ1-2, with D tentatively TRBD1 (6 bases). Germline V gene sequence: CDR1 SGHRS, CDR2 YFSETQ. V lost 3 bases and J lost 8, with 14 bases in between. The CDR3 length is 13 residues. The CDR3 bases are TGCGCCAGCAGCTCCGCAGGGGAAGACGGCTACACCTTC. Protein product: CASSSAGEDGYTF. The variable domain in full, completed from reference TRBV5-1 and TRBJ1-2, reads KAGVTQTPRYLIKTRGQQVTLSCSPISGHRSVSWYQQTPGQGLQFLFEYFSETQRNKGNFPGRFSGRQFSNSRSEMNVSTLELGDSALYLCASSSAGEDGYTFGSGTRLTVV.

In this sample, this clone turned up a few times. V and J are TRBV7-2 and TRBJ2-5; D tentatively reads TRBD1 or TRBD2 (6 bases each). The germline CDR1 and CDR2 sequences are SGHTA and FQGNSA. V was shortened by 3 bases and J by 5 bases, with 13 bases between the two germline ends. The CDR3 contains 14 residues. CDR3 amino acids: CASSFGQGRETQYF. The CDR3 coding sequence is TGTGCCAGCAGCTTTGGGCAGGGGAGGGAGACCCAGTACTTC.

V and J are TRBV18 and TRBJ2-7; TRBD1 aligns across 9 bases. Trimming cost V 1 base and J 0 bases; bases outside gene matches: 4. In germline, CDR1 is KGHSH, CDR2 LQKENI. CDR3 size: 16 residues. CDR3 nucleotide sequence: TGTGCCAGCTCACCACAGACAGGGGGGAGCTCCTACGAGCAGTACTTC. This codes for CASSPQTGGSSYEQYF.

CDR3 in amino acids: CASSILLGTQVSPLHF. The CDR3 nucleotides are TGTGCCAGTAGTATATTACTCGGGACCCAAGTTTCACCCCTCCACTTT. The rearrangement joins TRBV19 to TRBJ1-6, with a possible D match to TRBD1 (5 bases). The V gene's germline CDR1 is LNHDA and CDR2 SQIVND (reference sequence). This CDR3 is built from 16 residues. V dropped 2 bases and J dropped 9 bases, with 17 bases sitting between them.

V usage is TRBV7-6 and J usage is TRBJ2-1; tentatively, D is TRBD2 (6 bases). The V end was cut by 1 base, the J end by 14 bases, with 15 bases between. The germline V gene encodes CDR1 SGHVS and CDR2 FNYEAQ. The CDR3 sequence is 13 residues long. CDR3 loop: CASSLGERGMEFF. The CDR3 DNA sequence: TGTGCCAGCAGCTTAGGGGAGCGCGGGATGGAGTTCTTC.

V and J are TRBV4-2 and TRBJ2-1, with D unclear. The germline V and J ends were trimmed by 5 bases and 4 bases, with 12 bases remaining between them. Germline values: CDR1 LGHNA, CDR2 YNFKEQ. CDR3 length: 14 residues. In DNA, the CDR3 is TGTGCCAGCAGCGCACAACAGACATACAATGAGCAGTTCTTC. It specifies CASSAQQTYNEQFF.

This clone was seen only a few times. The rearrangement joins TRBV6-5 to TRBJ1-1; D unclear. V was shortened by 2 bases and J by 2 bases, with 9 bases between the two germline ends. The CDR3 contains 14 residues. Looked up from germline, CDR1 is MNHEY and CDR2 is SVGAGI. CDR3 sequence reads: CASSYNSYNTEAFF. CDR3 nucleotide sequence: TGTGCCAGCAGTTACAACAGTTACAACACTGAAGCTTTCTTT.

CDR3 DNA: TGTGCCAGCACCCTCTCCTACGAGCAGTACTTC. The encoded protein is CASTLSYEQYF. The chain uses TRBV25-1 and TRBJ2-7, with D uncertain. Trimming stripped 7 bases from V and 0 bases from J, with 4 bases between. The CDR3 length is 11 residues. The germline gives CDR1 MGHDK, CDR2 SYGVNS.

This clone was observed a handful of times. This chain joins TRBV7-9 and TRBJ1-2; D remains ambiguous. Germline CDR1 is SEHNR and CDR2 is FQNEAQ (reference sequence). V was shortened by 5 bases and J by 11 bases, with 15 bases between the two germline ends. This CDR3 region has 12 residues. This CDR3 reads CASSPAGRRYTF. CDR3 nucleotide sequence: TGTGCCAGCAGCCCAGCTGGGCGACGGTACACCTTC.

This clone has only a few counts. The chain is built from TRBV19 and TRBJ1-2, with D uncertain. Germline V lookup: CDR1 LNHDA, CDR2 SQIVND (reference sequence). Trimming left V 3 bases short and J 8 bases short, with 19 bases between. This CDR3 is 15 amino acids long. CDR3 bases: TGTGCCAGTAGTATGGTTCTCCGGGAAGGCGGGGGCTACACCTTC. As protein: CASSMVLREGGGYTF.

This clone has just a few counts. V and J are TRBV11-2 and TRBJ2-2; 7 positions agree with TRBD1. The CDR3 extends over 19 amino acids. After removal of 3 bases from V and 3 bases from J, the junction contained 16 bases not matched to a gene. CDR1 is SGHAT, CDR2 FQNNGV, per germline. Written as DNA, the CDR3 is TGTGCCAGCAGCTTGTCTGCCTTCCCTGACAGGGATGACACCGGGGAGCTGTTTTTT. Translated, it gives CASSLSAFPDRDDTGELFF.

This chain links TRBV9 with TRBJ2-4, with D perhaps matching TRBD2 (5 bases). This CDR3 has 16 amino acids. The V end was cut by 0 bases, the J end by 7 bases, with 17 bases between. Germline V gene sequence: CDR1 SGDLS, CDR2 YYNGEE. The CDR3 DNA follows: TGTGCCAGCAGCGTAGACTGGGCCCCGGGGTCGAACATTCAGTACTTC. Amino acids: CASSVDWAPGSNIQYF.

This rearrangement joins TRBV6-5 to TRBJ1-6; D is possibly TRBD1 (5 bases). The germline CDR1 and CDR2 sequences are MNHEY and SVGAGI. V lost 6 bases to trimming and J lost 6 bases, with 12 bases between them. The CDR3 covers 14 residues. The chain's CDR3 is CASSAGFSNSPLHF. Here the CDR3 DNA reads TGTGCCAGCAGCGCAGGGTTTAGTAATTCACCCCTCCACTTT.

This clone showed up just a few times. The chain is built from TRBV7-2 and TRBJ2-5; 7 bases map to TRBD1. V was clipped by 1 base and J by 4 bases; unmatched bases: 6. Germline V lookup: CDR1 SGHTA, CDR2 FQGNSA. The CDR3 runs to 15 residues. The CDR3 loop reads CASSLVRGKRETQYF. Here the CDR3 DNA reads TGTGCCAGCAGCTTAGTCAGGGGGAAGAGAGAGACCCAGTACTTC.

A few counts support this clone. The chain combines TRBV7-2 with TRBJ2-5, with 7 bases lining up with TRBD1. V shed 1 base, J shed 2 bases, and the junction held 1 base outside the gene matches. Germline-derived CDR1 and CDR2 are SGHTA and FQGNSA. This CDR3 has 14 residues. DNA for the CDR3: TGTGCCAGCAGCTTAGGGGACAGACAAGAGACCCAGTACTTC. Its translation is CASSLGDRQETQYF.

The V call is TRBV28, the J call TRBJ2-1; D call uncertain. V shed 7 bases and J shed 2 bases, with 9 bases lying between them. The CDR3 is made up of 13 amino acids. Per germline, CDR1 MDHEN and CDR2 SYDVKM. CDR3 sequence: CASTAPTYNEQFF. CDR3 nucleotides: TGTGCCAGCACCGCGCCCACCTACAATGAGCAGTTCTTC. The entire variable domain, with the rest obtained from reference TRBV28 and TRBJ2-1, is as follows: DVKVTQSSRYLVKRTGEKVFLECVQDMDHENMFWYRQDPGLGLRLIYFSYDVKMKEKGDIPEGYSVSREKKERFSLILESASTNQTSMYLCASTAPTYNEQFFGPGTRLTVL.

There are a few counts of this clone. The J gene is TRBJ2-7, the V gene TRBV2; 8 bases are a match to TRBD1. CDR1 is SNHLY and CDR2 is FYNNEI in the germline V gene. V gave up 9 bases and J gave up 2 bases; unmatched junction bases: 9. The CDR3 covers 14 residues. The CDR3 coding sequence is TGTGCCAGGGCCCCGGACAGGGCCCCCTACGAGCAGTACTTC. It yields the protein CARAPDRAPYEQYF.

This clone came up a few times. This chain links TRBV7-8 with TRBJ2-7; D possibly corresponds to TRBD2 (6 bases). The CDR3 totals 15 residues. Trimming left V 1 base short and J 2 bases short, with 12 bases between. Germline V CDR1 and CDR2: SGHVS, FQNEAQ. The DNA of the CDR3 is TGTGCCAGCAGCTTAGGGGGGGACGGAGCCTACGAGCAGTACTTC. Translating gives CASSLGGDGAYEQYF.

This clone was observed a handful of times. Different DNA sequences within this sample yield the same CDR3. The chain employs TRBV7-9 and TRBJ1-2; tentatively, D is TRBD1 (5 bases). The CDR3 loop spans 13 amino acids. The germline gives CDR1 SEHNR, CDR2 FQNEAQ (reference sequence). V lost 3 bases and J lost 3, with 8 bases in between. This CDR3 reads CASSFQGDYGYTF. CDR3 sequence (DNA): TGTGCCAGCAGCTTTCAAGGGGACTATGGCTACACCTTC.

V is TRBV5-1 and J is TRBJ2-3; possible D gene TRBD2, 6 bases. CDR3 size: 13 residues. In germline, CDR1 is SGHRS, CDR2 YFSETQ. The V and J ends lost 8 bases and 4 bases respectively, with 14 bases between them. The CDR3 sequence: CASTKGTSDTQYF. The DNA of the CDR3 is TGCGCCAGTACCAAAGGGACTTCAGATACGCAGTATTTT.

The chain employs TRBV19 and TRBJ2-1; TRBD2 agrees at 11 bases. The V segment lost 10 bases and the J segment 4 bases; nucleotides outside the gene matches: 6. In germline, CDR1 is LNHDA, CDR2 SQIVND (reference sequence). The CDR3 runs 14 residues. CDR3 region: CATRGLAVYNEQFF. The CDR3 DNA is TGTGCCACCAGGGGACTAGCGGTGTACAATGAGCAGTTCTTC.

The chain uses TRBV5-1 and TRBJ2-2; no reliable D call. V was shortened by 3 bases and J by 8 bases, with 11 bases between the two germline ends. The CDR3 spans 13 residues. Germline V lookup: CDR1 SGHRS, CDR2 YFSETQ. The CDR3 sequence: CASSSADGGELFF. The CDR3 DNA is TGCGCCAGCAGCTCCGCGGACGGGGGGGAGCTGTTTTTT.

This clone has more than one count but fewer than ten. The J gene is TRBJ1-4, the V gene TRBV9; the D is unclear. The V and J ends lost 2 bases and 0 bases respectively, with 8 bases between them. The germline V gene has CDR1 SGDLS and CDR2 YYNGEE. This CDR3 is built from 15 residues. The CDR3 region is CASSVASATNEKLFF. CDR3 in DNA: TGTGCCAGCAGCGTCGCCAGTGCAACTAATGAAAAACTGTTTTTT.

This clone was observed a few times. V usage is TRBV5-6 and J usage is TRBJ1-2, with 7 bases that match TRBD1. Germline V gene sequence: CDR1 SGHDT, CDR2 YYEEEE. This CDR3 spans 12 amino acids. The ends lost 4 bases at V and 8 bases at J; junction bases unmatched: 5. The CDR3 nucleotides are TGTGCCAGCAGCATTGGACAGGAAGGCTACACCTTC. Its protein is CASSIGQEGYTF.

The V call is TRBV7-2, the J call TRBJ2-7, with TRBD2 matching 7 bases. The CDR3 covers 16 residues. The germline gives CDR1 SGHTA, CDR2 FQGNSA. V trimming: 3 bases; J trimming: 0 bases; junction bases outside the gene matches: 8. CDR3 DNA: TGTGCCAGCAGCTTTGTCGGGGCGGGGGACTCCTACGAGCAGTACTTC. Amino acid sequence: CASSFVGAGDSYEQYF. The full variable domain, rest sourced from reference TRBV7-2 and TRBJ2-7, is GAGVSQSPSNKVTEKGKDVELRCDPISGHTALYWYRQSLGQGLEFLIYFQGNSAPDKSGLPSDRFSAERTGGSVSTLTIQRTQQEDSAVYLCASSFVGAGDSYEQYFGPGTRLTVT.